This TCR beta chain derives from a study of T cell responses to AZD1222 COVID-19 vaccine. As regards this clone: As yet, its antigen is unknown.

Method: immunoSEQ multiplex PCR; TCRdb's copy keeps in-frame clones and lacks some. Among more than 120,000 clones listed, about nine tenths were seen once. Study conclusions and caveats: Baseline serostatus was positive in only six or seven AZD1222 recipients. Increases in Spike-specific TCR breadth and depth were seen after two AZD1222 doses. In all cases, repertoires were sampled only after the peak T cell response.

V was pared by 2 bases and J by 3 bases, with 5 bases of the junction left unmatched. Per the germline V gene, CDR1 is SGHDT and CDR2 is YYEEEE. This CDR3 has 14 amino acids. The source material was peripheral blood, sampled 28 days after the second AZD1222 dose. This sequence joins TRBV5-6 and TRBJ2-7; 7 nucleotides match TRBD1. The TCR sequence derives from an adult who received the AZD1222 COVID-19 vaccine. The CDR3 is CASSLSGTDYEQYF. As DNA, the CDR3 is TGTGCCAGCAGCTTATCCGGGACAGACTACGAGCAGTACTTC.